These 2 T cell receptor beta chains were sequenced from one sample in a study of OX40 agonist ivuxolimab in advanced cancers. Libraries were prepared by immunoSEQ multiplex PCR; TCRdb keeps only in-frame clonotypes and omits some of them. The table lists about 22,000 clones, around 80% of them singletons, with approximately 35% in the top ten. Sequencing was performed on CD4+ or CD8+ T cells sorted from blood, taken in a trial of the OX40 agonist ivuxolimab. The receptors shown here come from an adult with an advanced solid tumor such as melanoma, head and neck, liver or kidney cancer.

This clone was recorded only once. The rearrangement links TRBV6-1 to TRBJ1-1, with D maybe TRBD1 (5 bases). With 2 bases removed from V and 11 bases from J, the gap between germline ends came to 12 bases. Per the germline V gene, CDR1 is MNHNS and CDR2 is SASEGT. CDR3 size: 12 residues. Here the CDR3 DNA reads TGTGCCAGCAGTGAAAAAGGACAAGGGGCTTTCTTT. It yields the protein CASSEKGQGAFF.

V and J are TRBV7-8 and TRBJ2-1, with 7 bases lining up with TRBD2. With V trimmed by 1 base and J by 4 bases, 4 bases remained unmatched. CDR3 size: 15 residues. Germline lookup yields CDR1 SGHVS and CDR2 FQNEAQ. CDR3 DNA sequence: TGTGCCAGCAGCTTAGATCGCGGGGGATACAATGAGCAGTTCTTC. Protein sequence: CASSLDRGGYNEQFF.